This record looks at one T cell receptor beta chain sequence and its context. Authors' processing steps: Reference gene primer amplification gave estimated nucleated cell counts. The table came from immunoSEQ multiplex PCR; TCRdb's copy has only in-frame clones and leaves some out. For V, J and clone size, that table is used; D and trimming come from the DNA. In the table there are 250,000 or so clones, approximately 90% of which are singletons. The V gene lost 5 bases and the J gene lost 6 bases, with 11 bases spanning the gap. Looked up from germline, CDR1 is MDHEN and CDR2 is SYDVKM. This CDR3 is built from 13 residues. This sample was taken from a study of blood T cell repertoires in COVID-19.

The sequenced material came from PBMCs or T cells enriched from blood (not recorded which). The receptor comes from a woman younger than 45 with acute COVID-19. The gene calls are TRBV28 and TRBJ1-5; tentative D call: TRBD1 (6 bases). Here the CDR3 reads CASSRQVFQPQHF. For the CDR3, the DNA is TGTGCCAGCAGTAGACAGGTCTTTCAGCCCCAGCATTTT.